What follows are 9 T cell receptor beta chains derived from one specimen sequenced in a study of CD8 T cells in Susac syndrome. It was with random hexamers that roughly 0.5 to 1 ug RNA was reverse transcribed. One entry per CDR3 protein, called by TCRdb with MiXCR from the immunoSEQ multiplex PCR reads. This table holds 250,000 to 350,000 distinct CDR3 sequences, roughly 94% found once. The sequenced material came from CD4+ T cells from PBMCs. The receptors here all came from a human donor with multiple sclerosis.

This chain uses TRBV13 with TRBJ2-1, with D possibly called TRBD1 or TRBD2 (5 bases each). The V end lost 3 bases, the J end lost 7 bases, and 19 bases lay between the germline ends. The CDR3 contains 16 residues. The germline gives CDR1 PRHDT, CDR2 FYEKMQ (reference sequence). Here the CDR3 reads CASSLALYVRGNEQFF. The DNA for the CDR3 is TGTGCCAGCAGCTTGGCTCTTTATGTGAGGGGAAATGAGCAGTTCTTC.

In this sample, this clonotype turned up a few times. This chain connects TRBV3-1 to TRBJ2-7; D remains unclear. Trimming cost V 0 bases and J 6 bases, with 12 bases left between them. The germline CDR1 and CDR2 sequences are LGHDT and YNNKEL (reference sequence). This CDR3 has 14 residues. CDR3 coding DNA: TGTGCCAGCAGCCAAGATCGAGCGTCGAGCGAGCAGTACTTC. It specifies CASSQDRASSEQYF.

The V call is TRBV25-1, the J call TRBJ2-2, with TRBD2 matching 9 bases. J lost 5 bases, V lost 1 base, and 8 bases had no gene match. This CDR3 is 17 amino acids long. The germline CDR1 and CDR2 sequences are MGHDK and SYGVNS. CDR3 bases: TGTGCCAGCAGTGAATTCGGGCCGGGACTAGCTACCGGGGAGCTGTTTTTT. Translation: CASSEFGPGLATGELFF.

This chain links TRBV28 with TRBJ2-7; 12 bases are a match to TRBD1. V shed 3 bases, J shed 4 bases, and the junction held 10 bases outside the gene matches. This CDR3 has 17 residues. The germline V gene encodes CDR1 MDHEN and CDR2 SYDVKM. CDR3 in DNA: TGTGCCAGCAGTTTGAACATCCGGGACAGGGGGCTATACGAGCAGTACTTC. Amino acids: CASSLNIRDRGLYEQYF.

V usage is TRBV11-2 and J usage is TRBJ2-5; D might be TRBD1 or TRBD2, each matching 5 bases. V lost 3 bases, J lost 9 bases, and 14 bases lay in between. The CDR3 contains 13 residues. In germline, CDR1 is SGHAT, CDR2 FQNNGV. The CDR3 is CASSFEGPTAQYF. CDR3 DNA: TGTGCCAGCAGCTTTGAGGGACCCACGGCCCAGTACTTC.

The genes are TRBV6-2 or TRBV6-3 and TRBJ2-7, with 10 bases matching TRBD2. The CDR3 has 15 residues. Germline trimming cut 5 bases from V and 3 bases from J; bases unmatched to any gene: 7. Germline lookup yields CDR1 MNHEY and CDR2 SVGEGT. The CDR3 nucleotides are TGTGCCAGCAGTGCTAGCGGGAGAGCTAACTACGAGCAGTACTTC. It translates to CASSASGRANYEQYF.

This CDR3 is CAWSVPRTDYGYTF. The CDR3 DNA sequence: TGTGCCTGGAGTGTACCGCGGACAGACTATGGCTACACCTTC. V usage is TRBV30 and J usage is TRBJ1-2, with a possible D match to TRBD1 (6 bases). The CDR3 length is 14 residues. Germline-derived CDR1 and CDR2 are GTSNPN and SVGIG (reference sequence). V lost 0 bases, J lost 3 bases, and 11 bases lay in between.

This chain joins TRBV18 and TRBJ2-1, with 11 bases identical to TRBD2. This CDR3 region has 15 residues. J lost 7 bases, V lost 6 bases, and 8 bases had no gene match. Germline CDR1 and CDR2: KGHSH and LQKENI. The DNA of the CDR3 is TGTGCCAGCTCGCCCAATCGACTAGCGGGAAATGAGCAGTTCTTC. This gives the protein CASSPNRLAGNEQFF.

V gene TRBV6-5 combines with J gene TRBJ1-5; 8 nucleotides align to TRBD1. This CDR3 has 15 residues. Losses at the gene ends were 6 bases for V and 0 bases for J; bases not matched to a gene: 4. Germline V gene sequence: CDR1 MNHEY, CDR2 SVGAGI. The CDR3 sequence is CASRGTGRSNQPQHF. In DNA form, the CDR3 reads TGTGCCAGCAGGGGGACAGGACGTAGCAATCAGCCCCAGCATTTT.